This T cell receptor beta chain was sequenced during a study of identical twins (dated by TCRdb to 2015 to 2016). Looking at the study overall: To test whether fetal clonotypes persist, the study used deep sequencing on TCR alpha and beta repertoires from monozygotic twins, unrelated adults of various ages, and cord blood. Replicate twin experiments were performed at different times using different library preparation protocols to rule out contamination.

Library preparation was by 5' RACE. The sequencer listed for this sample is Illumina HiSeq 2000. Template switching added a universal primer binding site, and the final cDNA carried a unique molecular identifier that allowed TCR cDNA molecules to be counted accurately. Specific primers in the conserved constant-segment region were used to synthesize first-strand cDNA for TCR alpha and beta chains. To control for contamination, each cDNA library was double barcoded with a SMART-Mk sample barcode plus Illumina barcodes. TruSeq adapter sequences, together with Illumina sample barcodes, were added in two successive PCR steps. Sequencing of the TCR alpha and beta cDNA libraries was done on the Illumina HiSeq platform using custom primers. Regarding the original processing steps: MiGEC processed the raw reads to extract unique molecular identifiers, while MiXCR was used to determine the CDR3 positions. Recombination models were inferred per individual with the repgenHMM and IGoR tools using an EM algorithm. Shared clonotype analysis was performed with the tcR package in R, normalizing sharing by the product of cloneset sizes. Out-of-frame nonproductive sequences were analyzed to study raw recombination free of thymic and clonal selection effects. TCRdb cleaned the public reads at Q25 with fastp, built clones with MiXCR and kept in-frame beta chains. Identical CDR3 proteins give one entry, which carries the most common genes and DNA. In this record, the V and J calls reflect TCRdb's handling and not the investigators' own analysis. Here the sample has 500,000 to 550,000 distinct CDR3 sequences; 20% to 25% occur a single time. The ten top clones hold about 0.5% of the sample.

Overall results and qualifications from the work: Because the same donors could not be followed over many years, the conclusions relied on cross-sectional statistical analysis. Compared with coincidental sharing between unrelated individuals, an excess of low generation-probability sequences was observed among out-of-frame TCR alpha sequences shared between twins. Recombination models systematically underestimated out-of-frame TCR alpha sharing in monozygotic twins but agreed with sharing between unrelated individuals. Excess twin sharing in beta out-of-frame sequences was weaker because fewer shared sequences lowered the signal-to-noise ratio. Zero-insertion analyses could be partly confounded by invariant T cells such as MAIT and iNKT, although diverse VJ usage argued against such confounding for most clonotypes. Abundant cord blood beta clonotypes carried fewer insertions; young adult naive repertoires showed a weaker similar trend, while memory repertoires showed none.

This clonotype was picked up many times. Its binding antigen is unknown. Qualities for individual bases were not recorded, and no much larger clone is one base off. Only healthy Caucasian donors were included. Three pairs of female monozygotic twins, all aged about 18 to 29 years, were included in the twin cohort. CD4+ and CD8+ T cell populations were isolated with positive isolation kits from Invitrogen. CDR1 and CDR2, per the germline V gene, are SGHDT and YYEEEE. V and J are truncated by 0 bases and 0 bases respectively, leaving an intervening sequence of 7 bases. The CDR3 contains 15 residues, cysteine and phenylalanine counted. Solely the CDR3 DNA is kept, with 45 bases framed from the first base. These data were also filed under a second study, of yellow fever vaccine responses in identical twins. As the second study states: According to the authors, the vaccine-induced T cell response in identical twins seemed to be partly convergent and partly specific to each individual. The study precisely tracked vaccine-responding T cell clones in identical twins.

Sequences were obtained from CD4+ T cells sorted from blood. Rearrangement joined TRBV5-6 to TRBJ2-1; the D gene is not confidently resolved. The source of this sequence is a woman aged 18-35 years in good health. DNA sequence: TGTGCCAGCAGCTTGGGTCGAGCCTCCTACAATGAGCAGTTCTTC. Translated, it gives CASSLGRASYNEQFF.